This T cell receptor beta chain was profiled in a study of radiotherapy plus CTLA-4 blockade in lung cancer. For the study at large: Objective responses arose in roughly 20% of patients, and approximately 31% experienced disease control.

Clones were sequenced by immunoSEQ multiplex PCR, and TCRdb holds only the in-frame ones, with some missing. The table records about 90,000 clones, about 78% of them present only once. General study results and limits: After treatment with radiotherapy plus ipilimumab, TCR clones that came from the tumor expanded in blood. According to reports, early shifts in blood T cell clones, alongside interferon-beta, forecast response most accurately.

This clone occurred once. Its antigen is not known. The source material was peripheral blood, sampled from a patient treated with radiotherapy plus ipilimumab. The receptor comes from a human donor with non-small cell lung cancer that progressed on radiotherapy plus ipilimumab.

In DNA, the CDR3 is TGTGCCAGCAGCTTAACCGCCGACGCCGGGGAGCTGTTTTTT. This encodes CASSLTADAGELFF. The V call is TRBV7-3, the J call TRBJ2-2; D not certain. The CDR3 spans 14 residues. V was cut by 0 bases and J by 6 bases, with 8 bases left in between. Germline CDR1 is SGHTA and CDR2 is FQGTGA. Full variable domain (outside the CDR3, taken from reference TRBV7-3 and TRBJ2-2): GAGVSQTPSNKVTEKGKYVELRCDPISGHTALYWYRQSLGQGPEFLIYFQGTGAADDSGLPNDRFFAVRPEGSVSTLKIQRTERGDSAVYLCASSLTADAGELFFGEGSRLTVL.